The present T cell receptor beta chain was sequenced within a study of blood T cell repertoires in COVID-19. TCRdb keeps only in-frame clones here, not all; method: immunoSEQ multiplex PCR. The repertoire holds about 280,000 clones, with roughly 87% as singletons. The sequencing sample was made of peripheral blood. This TCR derives from a human donor in a cohort sampled during active COVID-19.

As DNA, the CDR3 is TGTGCCAGCAGCGTCAGTGACTCTGGGGCCAACGTCCTGACTTTC. Protein product: CASSVSDSGANVLTF. The chain couples TRBV9 to TRBJ2-6; D is uncertain. The CDR3 covers 15 residues. The germline gives CDR1 SGDLS, CDR2 YYNGEE. With 2 bases removed from V and 0 bases from J, the gap between germline ends came to 6 bases.